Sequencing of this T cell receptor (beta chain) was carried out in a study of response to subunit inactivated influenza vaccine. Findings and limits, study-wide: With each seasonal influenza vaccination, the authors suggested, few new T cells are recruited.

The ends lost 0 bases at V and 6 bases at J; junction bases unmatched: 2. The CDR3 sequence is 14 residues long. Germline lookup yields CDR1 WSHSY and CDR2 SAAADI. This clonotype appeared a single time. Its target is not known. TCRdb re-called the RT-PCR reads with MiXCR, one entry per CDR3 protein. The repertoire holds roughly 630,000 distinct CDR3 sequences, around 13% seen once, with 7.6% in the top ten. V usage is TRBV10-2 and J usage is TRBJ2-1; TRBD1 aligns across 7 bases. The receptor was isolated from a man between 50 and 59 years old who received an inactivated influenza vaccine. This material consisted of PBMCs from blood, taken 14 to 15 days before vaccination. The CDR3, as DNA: TGCGCCAGCAGTGAGTCGACAGGGATCAATGAGCAGTTCTTC. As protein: CASSESTGINEQFF.